What follows are 7 T cell receptor beta chains derived from one specimen sequenced in a study of blood T cell repertoires in COVID-19. Here immunoSEQ multiplex PCR was the method, and the copy in TCRdb shows in-frame clones only, minus some. Among roughly 70,000 clones listed, 90% were seen once. The sequenced sample was peripheral blood. The receptors here all came from a man aged 45-65 years with acute or convalescent COVID-19.

The V gene is TRBV7-9, the J gene TRBJ2-2, with 10 bases lining up with TRBD1. CDR1 is SEHNR and CDR2 is FQNEAQ in the germline V gene (reference sequence). The CDR3 covers 15 residues. V lost 2 bases and J lost 7; bases outside the gene matches: 4. The CDR3 protein is CASSLRTGGFGELFF. As DNA, the CDR3 is TGTGCCAGCAGCTTAAGGACAGGGGGATTCGGGGAGCTGTTTTTT.

The gene calls are TRBV18 and TRBJ2-3; 7 positions agree with TRBD1. Germline-derived CDR1 and CDR2 are KGHSH and LQKENI. This CDR3 comprises 16 residues. V gave up 1 base and J gave up 2 bases; unmatched junction bases: 6. The CDR3 sequence: CASSPRRQGHTDTQYF. CDR3 DNA sequence: TGTGCCAGCTCACCACGCCGACAGGGACACACAGATACGCAGTATTTT.

The chain joins TRBV5-1 to TRBJ2-2, with TRBD2 identical over 7 bases. J gave up 5 bases and V 6 bases, and 7 bases lay outside the gene matches. CDR3 size: 14 residues. CDR1 SGHRS and CDR2 YFSETQ come from the germline V gene. This chain's CDR3 is CASNEGGRTGELFF. CDR3 DNA: TGCGCCAGCAATGAGGGAGGGCGTACCGGGGAGCTGTTTTTT.

The genes are TRBV30 and TRBJ2-7, with TRBD2 matching over 11 bases. CDR3 size: 16 residues. V lost 0 bases and J lost 6; bases outside the gene matches: 10. Germline CDR1 and CDR2: GTSNPN and SVGIG (reference sequence). The CDR3 bases are TGTGCCTGGAGTGTACAAAGACTAGCGGGGTGGGGCGAGCAGTACTTC. Translated: CAWSVQRLAGWGEQYF. Combining the CDR3 with reference TRBV30 and TRBJ2-7 gives the whole variable domain SQTIHQWPATLVQPVGSPLSLECTVEGTSNPNLYWYRQAAGRGLQLLFYSVGIGQISSEVPQNLSASRPQDRQFILSSKKLLLSDSGFYLCAWSVQRLAGWGEQYFGPGTRLTVT.

The J gene is TRBJ1-5, the V gene TRBV6-6; D gene uncertain. The CDR3 has 16 amino acids. Germline CDR1 is MNHNY and CDR2 is SVGAGI (reference sequence). The V end lost 0 bases, the J end lost 6 bases, and 15 bases lay between the germline ends. For the CDR3, the DNA is TGTGCCAGCAGTTACTCGCGGGGATCGCCCGGTCAGCCCCAGCATTTT. This translates into CASSYSRGSPGQPQHF.

V and J are TRBV25-1 and TRBJ1-1, with 9 bases lining up with TRBD1. V lost 3 bases and J lost 1; bases outside the gene matches: 6. Germline loops: CDR1 MGHDK, CDR2 SYGVNS. The CDR3 is made up of 16 amino acids. Here the CDR3 reads CASSEPKGQGNTEAFF. Here the CDR3 DNA reads TGTGCCAGCAGTGAGCCCAAGGGACAGGGGAACACTGAAGCTTTCTTT.

Turning to this clone: The junction and the germline gene differ at one end; a read error may be behind it. This CDR3 reads CASSPRELPAQGTQYF. CDR3 nucleotides: TGTGCCAGCAGCCCTCGGGAGCTCCCCGCCCAAGGGACCCAGTACTTC. The V and J genes are TRBV5-4 and TRBJ2-5; possibly TRBD2 for D (6 bases). This CDR3 is 16 amino acids long. Germline V gene sequence: CDR1 SGHNT, CDR2 YYREEE (reference sequence).